The 6 T cell receptor beta chains presented below share a single source sample, sequenced in a study of graft-versus-host responses after intestinal transplantation. This table comes from immunoSEQ multiplex PCR, and its TCRdb copy is limited to in-frame clones, with some not included. The sample lists approximately 37,000 clones; over 85% were seen once. Sequencing used PBMCs, obtained 734 days after intestinal transplantation. These receptors originate from a human patient who received an intestinal transplant, so some T cells may come from the graft donor.

This chain connects TRBV6-5 to TRBJ2-7, with 7 bases identical to TRBD2. CDR3 length equals 15 residues. CDR1 and CDR2 (germline): MNHEY, SVGAGI. The V gene end was trimmed by 4 bases and the J gene end by 6 bases; junction bases not matched to a gene: 12. The CDR3 nucleotides read TGTGCCAGCAGTTCAATCCCGGGACTAACTCGCGAGCAGTACTTC. Translated, it gives CASSSIPGLTREQYF.

The rearrangement links TRBV11-1 to TRBJ1-2, with a tentative D call TRBD1 (5 bases). Germline V gives CDR1 SGHAT, CDR2 FQDESV (reference sequence). The length of the CDR3 is 12 residues. Trimming took off 5 bases at V and 8 bases at J, with 12 bases between the two ends. The CDR3 reads CASSRDGQGYTF. The CDR3, as DNA: TGTGCCAGCAGCCGGGACGGTCAAGGCTACACCTTC. The full variable domain, in which reference TRBV11-1 and TRBJ1-2 provide the parts outside the CDR3, is EAEVAQSPRYKITEKSQAVAFWCDPISGHATLYWYRQILGQGPELLVQFQDESVVDDSQLPKDRFSAERLKGVDSTLKIQPAELGDSAMYLCASSRDGQGYTFGSGTRLTVV.

This clone was seen only once. The chain has TRBV5-6 and TRBJ1-1, with TRBD1 matching 8 bases. In germline, CDR1 is SGHDT, CDR2 YYEEEE. The CDR3 sequence is 14 residues long. After removal of 4 bases from V and 2 bases from J, the junction contained 4 bases not matched to a gene. In nucleotides, the CDR3 is TGTGCCAGCAGCACCGGACAGGGCAACACTGAAGCTTTCTTT. Residues: CASSTGQGNTEAFF.

The V and J genes are TRBV6-6 and TRBJ1-5; 8 bases agree with TRBD1. CDR3 length: 13 residues. The trim removed 4 bases at V and 7 bases at J, leaving 3 bases unmatched. CDR1 is MNHNY and CDR2 is SVGAGI in the germline V gene (reference sequence). The CDR3 DNA is TGTGCCAGCAGTTCGACAGGGGAACAGCCCCAGCATTTT. Amino acids: CASSSTGEQPQHF.

V is TRBV14 and J is TRBJ1-1; D is unresolved. CDR1 SGHDN and CDR2 FVKESK come from the germline V gene. Trimming pared 0 bases from V and 5 bases from J, leaving 19 bases between. The CDR3 is made up of 17 amino acids. In DNA form, the CDR3 reads TGTGCCAGCAGCCAAGAACCCACAGAAGCTCTTAGGACTGAAGCTTTCTTT. It codes for CASSQEPTEALRTEAFF.

The chain uses TRBV5-6 and TRBJ2-3; D may correspond to TRBD1 or TRBD2 (6 bases each). V lost 1 base, J lost 7 bases, and 16 bases lay in between. The CDR3 has 15 residues. CDR1 is SGHDT and CDR2 is YYEEEE in the germline V gene. As DNA, the CDR3 is TGTGCCAGCAGCTTGTGGGGGGCTTATATATATACGCAGTATTTT. This gives the protein CASSLWGAYIYTQYF.